This record looks at one T cell receptor beta chain sequence and its context. These data come from a study of blood T cell repertoires in COVID-19. Under the authors' procedure: Amplifying reference gene primers gave estimates of nucleated cell counts. Clones were read by immunoSEQ multiplex PCR, and TCRdb kept only the in-frame ones, dropping some. The V and J calls and the clone size are those of that table, but D and trimming were determined from the DNA. The repertoire holds about 320,000 clones, with 89% as singletons. V lost 8 bases, J lost 3 bases, and 12 bases stayed unmatched. CDR1 is SEHNR, CDR2 FQNEAQ, per germline (reference sequence). The CDR3 extends over 15 amino acids.

The TCR sequence derives from a man aged 55 to 70 who had recovered from COVID-19. V is TRBV7-9 and J is TRBJ1-1; TRBD1 matches at 7 bases. The sequenced sample consisted of PBMCs or T cells enriched from blood (not recorded which). The CDR3 loop is CASHKPGQPYTEAFF. The CDR3 DNA follows: TGTGCCAGCCATAAACCGGGACAGCCTTACACTGAAGCTTTCTTT.